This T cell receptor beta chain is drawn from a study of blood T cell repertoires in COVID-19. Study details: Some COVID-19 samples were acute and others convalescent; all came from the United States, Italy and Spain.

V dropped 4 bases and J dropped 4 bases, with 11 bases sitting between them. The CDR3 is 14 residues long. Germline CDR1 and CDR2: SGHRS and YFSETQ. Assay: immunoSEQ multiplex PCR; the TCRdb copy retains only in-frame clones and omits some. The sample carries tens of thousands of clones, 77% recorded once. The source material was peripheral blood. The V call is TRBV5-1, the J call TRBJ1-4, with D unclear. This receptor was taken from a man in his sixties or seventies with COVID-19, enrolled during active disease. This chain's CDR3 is CASSVDPYNEKLFF. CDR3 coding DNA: TGCGCCAGCAGCGTGGACCCCTATAATGAAAAACTGTTTTTT.